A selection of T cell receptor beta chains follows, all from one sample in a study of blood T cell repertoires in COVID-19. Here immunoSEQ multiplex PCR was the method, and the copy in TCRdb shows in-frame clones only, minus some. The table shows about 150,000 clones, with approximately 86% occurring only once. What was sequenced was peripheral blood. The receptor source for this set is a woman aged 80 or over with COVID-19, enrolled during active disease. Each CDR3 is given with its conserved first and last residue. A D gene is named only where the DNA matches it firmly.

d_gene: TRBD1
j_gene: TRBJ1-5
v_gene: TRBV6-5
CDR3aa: CASRATGGARQPQHF
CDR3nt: TGTGCCAGCAGGGCGACAGGGGGCGCGCGGCAGCCCCAGCATTTT

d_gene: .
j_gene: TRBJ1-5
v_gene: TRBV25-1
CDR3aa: CASSGVQGHQPQHF
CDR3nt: TGTGCCAGCAGTGGCGTACAGGGACATCAGCCCCAGCATTTT

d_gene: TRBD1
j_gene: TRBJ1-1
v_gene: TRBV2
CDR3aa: CASNQDRGVMNTEAFF
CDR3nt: TGTGCCAGCAACCAAGACAGGGGGGTCATGAACACTGAAGCTTTCTTT

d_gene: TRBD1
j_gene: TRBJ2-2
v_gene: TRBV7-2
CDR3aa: CASSPLQGADGELFF
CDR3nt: TGTGCCAGCAGCCCGCTACAGGGGGCCGACGGGGAGCTGTTTTTT

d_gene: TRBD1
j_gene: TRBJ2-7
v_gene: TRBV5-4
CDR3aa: CASSQPGQGFDEQYF
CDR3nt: TGTGCCAGCAGCCAACCGGGACAGGGTTTCGACGAGCAGTACTTC

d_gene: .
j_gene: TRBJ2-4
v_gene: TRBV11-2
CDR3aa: CASSLSASVSNIQYF
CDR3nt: TGTGCCAGCAGCTTATCGGCTAGCGTCTCAAACATTCAGTACTTC

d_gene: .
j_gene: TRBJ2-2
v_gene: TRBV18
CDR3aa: CASSPVNTGELFF
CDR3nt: TGTGCCAGCTCACCTGTAAACACCGGGGAGCTGTTTTTT

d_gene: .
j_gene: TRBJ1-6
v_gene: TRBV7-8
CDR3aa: CASSGSGLQASPLHF
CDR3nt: TGTGCCAGCAGCGGGTCGGGACTCCAGGCCTCACCCCTCCACTTT

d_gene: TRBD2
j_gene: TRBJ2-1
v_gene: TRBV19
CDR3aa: CASSTDSGRVYNEQFF
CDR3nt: TGTGCCAGTAGTACGGATAGCGGGAGGGTTTACAATGAGCAGTTCTTC

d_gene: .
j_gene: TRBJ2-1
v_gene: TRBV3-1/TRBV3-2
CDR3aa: CASSAWGLPGSNEQFF
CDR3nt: TGTGCCAGCAGCGCATGGGGACTTCCCGGGAGCAATGAGCAGTTCTTC

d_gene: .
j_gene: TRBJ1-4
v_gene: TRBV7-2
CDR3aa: CASSLRAGNEKLFF
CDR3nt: TGTGCCAGCAGCTTACGGGCGGGTAATGAAAAACTGTTTTTT

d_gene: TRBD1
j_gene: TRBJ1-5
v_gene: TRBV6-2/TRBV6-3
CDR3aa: CASSWGQGSNQPQHF
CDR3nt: TGTGCCAGCAGTTGGGGACAGGGGAGCAATCAGCCCCAGCATTTT

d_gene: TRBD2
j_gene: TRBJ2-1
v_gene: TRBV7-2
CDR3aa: CATRTSGSGGEQFF
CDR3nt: TGTGCCACCCGTACTAGCGGGAGCGGGGGTGAGCAGTTCTTC

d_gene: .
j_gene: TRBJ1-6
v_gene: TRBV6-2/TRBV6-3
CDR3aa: CASSYRQGGNSPLHF
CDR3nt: TGTGCCAGCAGTTATCGTCAGGGTGGCAATTCACCCCTCCACTTT

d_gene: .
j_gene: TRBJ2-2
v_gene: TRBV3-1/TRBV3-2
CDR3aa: CASSQAGGELFF
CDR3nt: TGTGCCAGCAGCCAAGCAGGGGGGGAGCTGTTTTTT

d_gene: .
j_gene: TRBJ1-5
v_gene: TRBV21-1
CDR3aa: CASSKDPDGYSNQPQHF
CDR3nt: TGTGCCAGCAGCAAAGATCCCGACGGGTATAGCAATCAGCCCCAGCATTTT

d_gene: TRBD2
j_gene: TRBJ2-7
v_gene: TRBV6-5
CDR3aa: CASSYSASGRAYEQYF
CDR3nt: TGTGCCAGCAGTTACTCGGCTAGCGGGAGGGCCTACGAGCAGTACTTC

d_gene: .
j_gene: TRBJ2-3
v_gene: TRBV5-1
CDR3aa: CASSQGRGNTDTQYF
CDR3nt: TGCGCCAGCAGCCAGGGACGCGGGAACACAGATACGCAGTATTTT

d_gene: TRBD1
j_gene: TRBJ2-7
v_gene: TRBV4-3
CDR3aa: CASSHRTGDEQYF
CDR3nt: TGCGCCAGCAGCCATAGGACAGGGGACGAGCAGTACTTC